This record concerns one T cell receptor (beta chain) sequence. The antigen is undetermined. The CDR3 runs to 15 residues. The V gene's germline CDR1 is SGHRS and CDR2 YFSETQ. V was clipped by 1 base and J by 1 base, with 11 bases between them. Sequencing used immunoSEQ multiplex PCR; TCRdb keeps in-frame clones, though not all of them. The data show approximately 130,000 clones, over 85% seen once. This sample was included in a study of graft-versus-host responses after intestinal transplantation. Study-wide background: Anti-thymocyte globulin was used for induction in all recipients, who then took tacrolimus and steroids for two to four years.

The chain combines TRBV5-1 with TRBJ2-5; D possibly corresponds to TRBD1 (5 bases). This specimen was unstimulated CD4+ T cells sorted from spleen or lymph node cells, taken before intestinal transplant. The origin of this receptor is a human donor who received an intestinal transplant. CDR3 amino acids: CASSLRGHLQETQYF. As DNA, the CDR3 is TGCGCCAGCAGCTTGAGGGGTCACCTCCAAGAGACCCAGTACTTC.